The rows below give T cell receptor beta chains drawn from one sample of a study of T cell repertoires in cytomegalovirus infection. One entry per CDR3 protein, called by TCRdb with MiXCR from the reads. The sample has some 300,000 distinct CDR3 sequences; 9.6% are singletons. The sequencing input was PBMCs. These receptors came from a human donor in good health (CMV status not recorded). Some clones in this sample may be carry-over from other donors' samples. Both conserved end residues are part of each CDR3. D genes are given only for firm matches. A row's size may be missing; if present it is once, few, many or a size class.

v_call	d_call	j_call	clone_size	cdr3_aa	cdr3_nt
TRBV5-1	TRBD2	TRBJ2-3	many	CATRRGGSTDTQYF	TGCGCCACCCGGCGGGGGGGAAGCACAGATACGCAGTATTTT
TRBV2	TRBD2	TRBJ2-1	many	CASSARQGDASGVEVPGYNEQFF	TGTGCCAGCAGTGCTCGGCAGGGGGATGCTAGCGGGGTAGAAGTCCCCGGCTACAATGAGCAGTTCTTC
TRBV7-2	.	TRBJ1-1	many	CASSARVNTEAFF	TGTGCCAGCAGCGCTAGAGTGAACACTGAAGCTTTCTTT
TRBV20-1	.	TRBJ1-5	.	CSARDSRAPGQPQHF	TGCAGTGCTAGAGATTCTCGGGCTCCAGGACAGCCCCAGCATTTT
TRBV28	TRBD2	TRBJ2-5	many	CASSSSSGGTRETQYF	TGTGCCAGCAGTTCATCTAGCGGGGGGACGCGGGAGACCCAGTACTTC
TRBV7-9	TRBD1	TRBJ2-7	many	CASSLEGARRYEQYF	TGTGCCAGCAGCTTAGAGGGGGCGAGGCGATACGAGCAGTACTTC
TRBV20-1	.	TRBJ1-1	many	CSARAPDRKPPWYTEAFF	TGCAGTGCCAGGGCCCCTGACAGGAAACCGCCTTGGTACACTGAAGCTTTCTTT
TRBV6-2/TRBV6-3	TRBD1	TRBJ2-6	many	CAIRDRVTGANVLTF	TGTGCCATCCGGGACAGGGTTACTGGGGCCAACGTCCTGACTTTC
TRBV5-6	.	TRBJ2-3	.	CASSLRRTSTDTQYF	TGTGCCAGCAGCTTACGCAGGACTAGCACAGATACGCAGTATTTT
TRBV4-1	.	TRBJ2-3	many	CASSQDALFTDTQYF	TGCGCCAGCAGCCAAGATGCGCTCTTCACAGATACGCAGTATTTT
TRBV23-1	TRBD1	TRBJ2-6	many	CASSQSCDRVESGANVLTF	TGCGCCAGCAGTCAATCTTGCGACAGGGTGGAATCTGGGGCCAACGTCCTGACTTTC
TRBV19	TRBD1	TRBJ2-1	few	CASSMGQGGYNEQFF	TGTGCCAGTAGTATGGGACAGGGCGGCTACAATGAGCAGTTCTTC
TRBV7-2	TRBD1	TRBJ1-2	many	CASSLASRTGDGYTF	TGTGCCAGCAGCTTAGCCTCGCGGACAGGAGATGGCTACACCTTC
TRBV20-1	.	TRBJ2-1	many	CSAREGAVSYNEQFF	TGCAGTGCTAGAGAGGGGGCGGTCTCCTACAATGAGCAGTTCTTC
TRBV7-4	TRBD2	TRBJ2-1	many	CASSSKGLAGAKVEQFF	TGTGCCAGCAGCTCCAAGGGACTAGCGGGGGCTAAGGTGGAGCAGTTCTTC
TRBV7-8	.	TRBJ2-3	many	CASSRLPTDTQYF	TGTGCCAGCAGTCGACTTCCTACAGATACGCAGTATTTT
TRBV6-1	.	TRBJ2-3	many	CASSYYPRRGTDTQYF	TGTGCCAGCAGTTATTACCCGAGGAGGGGAACAGATACGCAGTATTTT
TRBV7-2	TRBD1	TRBJ1-2	many	CASSLDRGLPDGYTF	TGTGCCAGCAGCTTAGACAGGGGGCTTCCAGATGGCTACACCTTC